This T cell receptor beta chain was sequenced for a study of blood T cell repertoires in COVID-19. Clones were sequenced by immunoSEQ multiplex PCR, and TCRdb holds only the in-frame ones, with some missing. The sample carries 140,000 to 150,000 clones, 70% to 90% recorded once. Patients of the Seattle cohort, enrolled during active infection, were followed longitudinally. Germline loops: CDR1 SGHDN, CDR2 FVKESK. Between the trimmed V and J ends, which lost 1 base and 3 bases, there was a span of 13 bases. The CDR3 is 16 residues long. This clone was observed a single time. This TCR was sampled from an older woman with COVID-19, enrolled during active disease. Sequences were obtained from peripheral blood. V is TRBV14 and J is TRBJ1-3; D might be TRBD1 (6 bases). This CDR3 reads CASSQVWTVDGNTIYF. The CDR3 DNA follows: TGTGCCAGCAGCCAAGTATGGACAGTTGATGGAAACACCATATATTTT.